This TCR beta chain was found in a study of cytomegalovirus exposure and HLA in healthy donors. Study overall: It was reported in a later analysis that the same platform had been used for the 90 to 150 validation repertoires as for the 550 to 700 first-cohort repertoires. General study findings and limits: With high specificity and sensitivity, the classifier reportedly diagnosed cytomegalovirus status. Researchers counted about 150 TCR beta chains as cytomegalovirus-associated. Most TCR sequences were uncommon, yet certain public TCRs appeared in many donors.

The method was immunoSEQ multiplex PCR; TCRdb's version includes in-frame clones alone and lacks a portion of them. The table includes 65,000 to 75,000 clones, approximately 93% detected once. About this clone itself: The target antigen is unknown.

The sequenced material came from PBMCs. The source of this sequence is a man aged 18-30 years in good health and CMV-seropositive.

CDR3 DNA: TGTGCCAGCAGCGAAAACCGGACAGGTGCTGGAAACACCATATATTTT. This encodes CASSENRTGAGNTIYF. The chain uses TRBV6-4 and TRBJ1-3; 7 nucleotides agree with TRBD1. The junction had 10 bases not matched to a gene; V was cut back by 6 bases and J by 2 bases. Germline CDR1 reads MRHNA; CDR2 reads SNTAGT. The CDR3 contains 16 residues.